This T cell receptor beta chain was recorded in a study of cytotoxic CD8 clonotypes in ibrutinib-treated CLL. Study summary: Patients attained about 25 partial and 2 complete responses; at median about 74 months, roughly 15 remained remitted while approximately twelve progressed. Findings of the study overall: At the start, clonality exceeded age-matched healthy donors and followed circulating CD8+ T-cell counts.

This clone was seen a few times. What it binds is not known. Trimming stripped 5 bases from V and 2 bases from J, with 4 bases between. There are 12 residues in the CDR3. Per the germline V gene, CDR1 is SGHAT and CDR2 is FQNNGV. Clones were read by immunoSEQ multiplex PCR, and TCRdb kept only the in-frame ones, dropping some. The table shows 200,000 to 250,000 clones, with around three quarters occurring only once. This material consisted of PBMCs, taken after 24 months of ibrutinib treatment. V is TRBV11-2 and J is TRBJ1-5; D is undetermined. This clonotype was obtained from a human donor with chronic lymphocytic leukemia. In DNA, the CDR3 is TGTGCCAGCAGCCTCGGCAATCAGCCCCAGCATTTT. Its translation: CASSLGNQPQHF.